This T cell receptor beta chain was sequenced in a study of cytomegalovirus exposure and HLA in healthy donors. Whole-study findings and limits: More clonal expansion characterized HLA-associated TCR beta chains than equally common others in a later analysis. Most CMV-associated TCR beta chains were later found to appear HLA-restricted. Only CMV serostatus was available as immune exposure information.

These donors, healthy bone marrow donors, were studied. This clone has just a few counts. The antigen is undetermined. It was with 60 Vbeta and 13 Jbeta primers that the PCR ran. Clones were sequenced by immunoSEQ multiplex PCR, and TCRdb holds only the in-frame ones, with some missing. Of around 99,000 clones in the sample, around 77% were seen once. CDR3 length equals 15 residues. The V gene lost 2 bases and the J gene lost 1 base, with 12 bases spanning the gap. Germline loops: CDR1 MDHEN, CDR2 SYDVKM. The receptor comes from a male donor in good health and CMV-seronegative. Sequenced material: PBMCs. V gene TRBV28 combines with J gene TRBJ2-7, with D possibly matching TRBD2 (6 bases). The CDR3 DNA sequence: TGTGCCAGCAGTTTACCGGGAGTTAGTTCCTACGAGCAGTACTTC. Translating gives CASSLPGVSSYEQYF.